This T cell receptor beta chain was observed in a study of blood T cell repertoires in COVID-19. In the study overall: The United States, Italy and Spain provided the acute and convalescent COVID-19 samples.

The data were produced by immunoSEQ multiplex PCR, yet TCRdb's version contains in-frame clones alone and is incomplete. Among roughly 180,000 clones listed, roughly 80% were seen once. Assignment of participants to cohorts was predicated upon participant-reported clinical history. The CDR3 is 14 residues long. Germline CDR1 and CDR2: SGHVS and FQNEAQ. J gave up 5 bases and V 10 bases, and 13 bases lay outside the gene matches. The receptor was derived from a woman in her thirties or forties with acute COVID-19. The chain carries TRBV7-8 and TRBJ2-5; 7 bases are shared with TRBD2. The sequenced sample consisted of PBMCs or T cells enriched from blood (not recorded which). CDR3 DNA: TGTGCCACCACCTGGGGAGGGGCGGGGGAGACCCAGTACTTC. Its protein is CATTWGGAGETQYF.